A single sample gave rise to the 20 T cell receptor beta chains below, sequenced in a study of T cell repertoires in cytomegalovirus infection. These TCRs' antigens remain unknown. TCRdb used MiXCR to reprocess the reads, holding one entry per CDR3 protein. The sample carries about 920,000 distinct CDR3 sequences, roughly 31% recorded once. The material was cultured CD8+ T cells from PBMCs, obtained from culture after CMV antigen stimulation. These receptors were obtained from a human donor in good health (CMV status not recorded). Some clones in this sample may be carry-over from other donors' samples.

This clonotype was seen just once. The rearrangement joins TRBV28 to TRBJ2-1; D remains ambiguous. V dropped 7 bases and J dropped 8 bases, with 15 bases sitting between them. The germline gives CDR1 MDHEN, CDR2 SYDVKM. This CDR3 comprises 13 residues. The CDR3 region is CASNPTEFDEQFF. As DNA, the CDR3 is TGTGCCAGCAACCCGACCGAGTTTGATGAGCAGTTCTTC.

The gene calls are TRBV5-4 and TRBJ2-1; no reliable D call. The CDR3 runs 15 residues. V lost 7 bases, J lost 7 bases, and 21 bases lay in between. Germline loops: CDR1 SGHNT, CDR2 YYREEE (reference sequence). The CDR3 coding sequence is TGTGCCAGCGCCATTGCAGTAGGATACGGAAATGAGCAGTTCTTC. Encoded protein: CASAIAVGYGNEQFF.

Points on this clonotype: It is likely a read error, because the conserved phenylalanine at the end of the CDR3 is missing. The rearrangement uses TRBV2 and TRBJ2-5; D is tentatively TRBD1 or TRBD2 (5 bases each). The germline gives CDR1 SNHLY, CDR2 FYNNEI. CDR3 length equals 16 residues. Trimming left V 0 bases short and J 9 bases short, with 20 bases between. The CDR3 DNA reads as TGTGCCAGCAGTGAAGCGCTTCGGGGCTACTCAGCGGCCCAGTACTTA. Residues: CASSEALRGYSAAQYL.

The sample holds a few counts of this clonotype. The chain uses TRBV5-4 and TRBJ1-2, with a tentative D call TRBD1 (5 bases). The V gene's germline CDR1 is SGHNT and CDR2 YYREEE (reference sequence). The CDR3 is 12 amino acids. V was shortened by 7 bases and J by 13 bases, with 20 bases between the two germline ends. This CDR3 is CASSGPRDGGTF. DNA for the CDR3: TGTGCCAGCTCGGGGCCGAGGGATGGCGGCACCTTC.

The chain uses TRBV9 and TRBJ2-2; tentative D call: TRBD2 (7 bases). The V gene's germline CDR1 is SGDLS and CDR2 YYNGEE. This CDR3 is built from 17 residues. Trimming pared 0 bases from V and 0 bases from J, leaving 12 bases between. CDR3 coding DNA: TGTGCCAGCAGCGTAGCCGAGGGGGGGCCGAACACCGGGGAGCTGTTTTTT. It is translated as CASSVAEGGPNTGELFF.

The chain recombines TRBV11-1 with TRBJ2-5, with D possibly being TRBD1 or TRBD2 (5 bases each). Germline CDR1 and CDR2: SGHAT and FQDESV (reference sequence). CDR3 length: 15 amino acids. V was clipped by 4 bases and J by 1 base, with 13 bases between them. The CDR3 here is CASSSFRDAQETQYF. DNA for the CDR3: TGTGCCAGCAGCTCGTTCCGGGACGCCCAAGAGACCCAGTACTTC.

The chain joins TRBV7-9 to TRBJ1-2, with TRBD1 matching 9 bases. The CDR3 contains 16 residues. Germline V gives CDR1 SEHNR, CDR2 FQNEAQ (reference sequence). The ends lost 4 bases at V and 6 bases at J; junction bases unmatched: 12. The CDR3 nucleotides are TGTGCCAGCAGCTCAGTGGGACAGGGTACTAAAGATGGCTACACCTTC. This codes for CASSSVGQGTKDGYTF.

The V gene is TRBV6-6, the J gene TRBJ1-2; no definite D call. This CDR3 has 13 residues. V shed 8 bases and J shed 5 bases, with 15 bases lying between them. The V gene's germline CDR1 is MNHNY and CDR2 SVGAGI (reference sequence). Written as DNA, the CDR3 is TGTGCCAGCTCCCCTCCAATAGGTTATGGCTACACCTTC. It is translated as CASSPPIGYGYTF.

This clonotype was counted ten times or more. The chain links TRBV7-9 to TRBJ2-5; D is uncertain. The CDR3 has 14 amino acids. In germline, CDR1 is SEHNR, CDR2 FQNEAQ (reference sequence). Trimming stripped 1 base from V and 3 bases from J, with 9 bases between. The CDR3, as DNA: TGTGCCAGCAGCTTAGGAGTAAGGGAAGAGACCCAGTACTTC. Translated, it gives CASSLGVREETQYF. Using reference TRBV7-9 and TRBJ2-5 for the parts outside the CDR3, the full variable domain is DTGVSQNPRHKITKRGQNVTFRCDPISEHNRLYWYRQTLGQGPEFLTYFQNEAQLEKSRLLSDRFSAERPKGSFSTLEIQRTEQGDSAMYLCASSLGVREETQYFGPGTRLLVL.

This clonotype was detected many times. This sequence joins TRBV7-6 and TRBJ2-3; 7 nucleotides line up with TRBD2. Looked up from germline, CDR1 is SGHVS and CDR2 is FNYEAQ. The CDR3 runs to 16 residues. Trimming at V came to 5 bases and at J to 2 bases, leaving 10 bases not matched to a gene. CDR3 sequence: CASSPSGSSHTDTQYF. The CDR3 DNA follows: TGTGCCAGCAGCCCTAGCGGCTCTTCACACACAGATACGCAGTATTTT.

There are a few counts of this clonotype. The rearrangement joins TRBV20-1 to TRBJ2-1; D unclear. This CDR3 is 17 amino acids long. V was clipped by 1 base and J by 3 bases, with 19 bases between them. CDR1 is DFQATT and CDR2 is SNEGSKA in the germline V gene (reference sequence). Here the CDR3 reads CSARGLTRNPYYNEQFF. In DNA form, the CDR3 reads TGCAGTGCTAGAGGTCTCACTCGAAACCCCTACTACAATGAGCAGTTCTTC.

This clonotype was seen repeatedly, ten times or more. The chain is built from TRBV7-8 and TRBJ2-7; D not certain. Trimming pared 5 bases from V and 2 bases from J, leaving 10 bases between. This CDR3 region has 13 residues. CDR1 is SGHVS, CDR2 FQNEAQ, per germline. The chain's CDR3 is CASSPDRPYEQYF. Written as DNA, the CDR3 is TGTGCCAGCAGCCCTGATAGGCCCTACGAGCAGTACTTC.

This chain uses TRBV6-5 with TRBJ1-4; a weak D match, TRBD1 (6 bases). The CDR3 totals 14 residues. CDR1 and CDR2 (germline): MNHEY, SVGAGI. The V gene lost 4 bases and the J gene lost 7 bases, with 13 bases spanning the gap. CDR3 DNA: TGTGCCAGCAGTTGGAACAGGGTTCGTGAAAAACTGTTTTTT. Translating gives CASSWNRVREKLFF.

The genes are TRBV7-9 and TRBJ2-3; D may be TRBD2 (5 bases). The CDR3 is made up of 15 amino acids. The germline CDR1 and CDR2 sequences are SEHNR and FQNEAQ (reference sequence). Trimming removed 3 bases at V and 1 base at J, with 11 bases between. The CDR3 loop reads CASSLEVDRTDTQYF. The CDR3 bases are TGTGCCAGCAGCTTGGAGGTAGATCGCACAGATACGCAGTATTTT. The variable domain in full, with the rest retrieved from reference TRBV7-9 and TRBJ2-3, is DTGVSQNPRHKITKRGQNVTFRCDPISEHNRLYWYRQTLGQGPEFLTYFQNEAQLEKSRLLSDRFSAERPKGSFSTLEIQRTEQGDSAMYLCASSLEVDRTDTQYFGPGTRLTVL.

This rearrangement joins TRBV4-1 to TRBJ2-3, with 9 bases fitting TRBD1. J gave up 5 bases and V 4 bases, and 7 bases lay outside the gene matches. There are 15 residues in the CDR3. The germline gives CDR1 MGHRA, CDR2 YSYEKL. In DNA, the CDR3 is TGCGCCAGCAGCCTACGGGACAGGGTACAAGATACGCAGTATTTT. This encodes CASSLRDRVQDTQYF.

This clonotype has just a few counts. This chain joins TRBV7-9 and TRBJ2-1; 7 positions match TRBD2. Losses at the gene ends were 7 bases for V and 4 bases for J; bases not matched to a gene: 16. The CDR3 is 17 residues long. The V gene's germline CDR1 is SEHNR and CDR2 FQNEAQ (reference sequence). This chain's CDR3 is CASTFHREWRGYNEQFF. Here the CDR3 DNA reads TGTGCCAGCACCTTCCACCGTGAGTGGCGGGGGTACAATGAGCAGTTCTTC.

This clonotype has just a few counts. This chain links TRBV6-8 with TRBJ1-4; D unresolved. V dropped 2 bases and J dropped 8 bases, with 15 bases sitting between them. CDR3 length equals 15 residues. Germline V lookup: CDR1 MNHGY, CDR2 SAAAGT. CDR3 in amino acids: CASSYGSRLEEKLFF. Here the CDR3 DNA reads TGTGCCAGCAGTTACGGCTCCCGTCTAGAGGAAAAACTGTTTTTT.

The chain combines TRBV6-5 with TRBJ1-2, with D perhaps matching TRBD1 (5 bases). V lost 0 bases and J lost 4, with 12 bases in between. This CDR3 spans 15 amino acids. The germline CDR1 and CDR2 sequences are MNHEY and SVGAGI. This chain's CDR3 is CASSYSGGRPYGYTF. The CDR3 DNA follows: TGTGCCAGCAGTTACTCTGGGGGACGGCCCTATGGCTACACCTTC.

Comment on this clonotype: Given a much more abundant clone one base away, this may be a read error. CDR3 nucleotides: TGTGCCAGCAGCTTAGATGGAGTGGGGGGGGGACAGACACAAGAGACCCAGTACTTC. It translates to CASSLDGVGGGQTQETQYF. V is TRBV7-8 and J is TRBJ2-5, with D perhaps being TRBD1 or TRBD2 (7 bases each). Germline CDR1 reads SGHVS; CDR2 reads FQNEAQ. The CDR3 extends over 19 amino acids. V dropped 1 base and J dropped 2 bases, with 23 bases sitting between them.

This clonotype was counted a few times. The V and J genes are TRBV28 and TRBJ2-1, with D maybe TRBD2 (5 bases). V gave up 2 bases and J gave up 0 bases, with 11 bases separating them. Germline-derived CDR1 and CDR2 are MDHEN and SYDVKM. The CDR3 is 16 residues long. The CDR3 sequence: CASSLERGVSYNEQFF. The CDR3 DNA is TGTGCCAGCAGTTTAGAACGGGGAGTCTCCTACAATGAGCAGTTCTTC.